These 25 T cell receptor beta chains were sequenced from one sample in a study of cytomegalovirus exposure and HLA in healthy donors (dated 2017 in TCRdb). Libraries were built with the immunoSEQ multiplex PCR assay. For the multiplex PCR, a mixture combining 60 forward primers for TCR Vbeta segments and 13 reverse primers for TCR Jbeta segments was used. TCRdb obtained this table from immuneACCESS and retained in-frame rearrangements with V and J assigned. These tables miss some clones; where compared with another copy, unresolved V genes account for less than half of the shortfall, and the remainder is unexplained. The table held for this sample gives fewer than 85,000 clones. The ten top clones hold roughly 4.8% of the sample. Source material: PBMCs. The receptor source for this set is a man younger than 45 in good health and CMV-seronegative.

About this clone: In the same sample, other DNA sequences code for this CDR3. The rearrangement joins TRBV4-2 to TRBJ2-7; 10 bases map to TRBD2. J gave up 2 bases and V 0 bases, and 4 bases lay outside the gene matches. The CDR3 is 16 residues long. Germline lookup yields CDR1 LGHNA and CDR2 YNFKEQ. CDR3 loop: CASSQDLTSGAYEQYF. CDR3 DNA: TGTGCCAGCAGCCAAGATTTAACTAGCGGGGCCTACGAGCAGTACTTC.

V is TRBV29-1 and J is TRBJ2-1; the match to TRBD2 covers 15 bases. Trimming took 8 bases from V and 9 from J; bases not matched to a gene: 11. The CDR3 contains 15 residues. The germline CDR1 and CDR2 sequences are SQVTM and ANQGSEA. CDR3: CSYRTSGRAGGEQFF. The CDR3 DNA is TGCAGCTATCGGACTAGCGGGAGGGCCGGGGGTGAGCAGTTCTTC.

The chain is built from TRBV12-5 and TRBJ2-7; TRBD1 matches at 9 bases. J was trimmed by 5 bases and V by 3 bases; bases with no gene match: 11. CDR1 is LGHNT and CDR2 is FRNRAP in the germline V gene. There are 16 residues in the CDR3. CDR3 sequence (DNA): TGTGCTAGTGGTTTAGTGATCAGACAGGGGGGTCACGAGCAGTACTTC. Its translation is CASGLVIRQGGHEQYF.

The CDR3 region has the DNA TGCGCCAGCAGTACGGGACAGTATGAAAAACTGTTTTTT. This sequence encodes CASSTGQYEKLFF. The gene calls are TRBV5-1 and TRBJ1-4; 7 positions match TRBD1. The CDR3 runs 13 residues. CDR1 and CDR2 from the germline V gene are SGHRS and YFSETQ. The V gene end was trimmed by 5 bases and the J gene end by 6 bases; junction bases not matched to a gene: 4. The full variable domain, with the rest looked up from reference TRBV5-1 and TRBJ1-4, is KAGVTQTPRYLIKTRGQQVTLSCSPISGHRSVSWYQQTPGQGLQFLFEYFSETQRNKGNFPGRFSGRQFSNSRSEMNVSTLELGDSALYLCASSTGQYEKLFFGSGTQLSVL.

The V gene is TRBV7-9, the J gene TRBJ1-2; no firm D call. The CDR3 is 11 residues long. Trimming cost V 6 bases and J 8 bases, with 10 bases left between them. The V gene's germline CDR1 is SEHNR and CDR2 FQNEAQ (reference sequence). CDR3 sequence: CASRNLEGYTF. The DNA of the CDR3 is TGTGCCAGCAGGAACTTGGAGGGCTACACCTTC.

The chain uses TRBV4-1 and TRBJ2-1, with TRBD2 as a possible D gene (7 bases). The CDR3 is 16 residues long. Germline V lookup: CDR1 MGHRA, CDR2 YSYEKL. The V end was cut by 1 base, the J end by 2 bases, with 12 bases between. CDR3 residues: CASSQAGGLTYNEQFF. CDR3 in DNA: TGCGCCAGCAGCCAAGCGGGGGGCCTCACCTACAATGAGCAGTTCTTC.

The J gene is TRBJ2-3, the V gene TRBV10-3; TRBD1 is a possible D gene (5 bases). The CDR3 loop spans 11 amino acids. V was clipped by 3 bases and J by 8 bases, with 6 bases between them. Germline CDR1 and CDR2: ENHRY and SYGVKD. This CDR3 is CAISDRATQYF. As DNA, the CDR3 is TGTGCCATCAGTGACAGGGCTACGCAGTATTTT.

The V call is TRBV6-5, the J call TRBJ1-1; D is ambiguous. Germline V lookup: CDR1 MNHEY, CDR2 SVGAGI. The CDR3 has 13 residues. The V gene lost 3 bases and the J gene lost 2 bases, with 7 bases spanning the gap. CDR3 amino acids: CASSYTANTEAFF. CDR3 coding DNA: TGTGCCAGCAGTTATACAGCTAACACTGAAGCTTTCTTT.

V gene TRBV18 combines with J gene TRBJ1-2, with D perhaps matching TRBD1 (6 bases). The CDR3 loop spans 14 amino acids. Trimming took off 6 bases at V and 8 bases at J, with 19 bases between the two ends. Germline V gene data show CDR1 as KGHSH and CDR2 as LQKENI. This CDR3 is CASSPDSLISGYTF. CDR3 in DNA: TGTGCCAGCTCGCCGGACAGTCTTATCTCGGGCTACACCTTC.

The chain employs TRBV5-6 and TRBJ2-3; D is possibly TRBD2 (5 bases). The CDR3 runs to 14 residues. The V gene lost 0 bases and the J gene lost 2 bases, with 7 bases spanning the gap. Per the germline V gene, CDR1 is SGHDT and CDR2 is YYEEEE. The CDR3 nucleotides read TGTGCCAGCAGCTTGGGACTACACACAGATACGCAGTATTTT. The encoded protein is CASSLGLHTDTQYF. Combining the CDR3 with reference TRBV5-6 and TRBJ2-3 gives the whole variable domain DAGVTQSPTHLIKTRGQQVTLRCSPKSGHDTVSWYQQALGQGPQFIFQYYEEEERQRGNFPDRFSGHQFPNYSSELNVNALLLGDSALYLCASSLGLHTDTQYFGPGTRLTVL.

The chain joins TRBV6-5 to TRBJ1-1; a possible D gene is TRBD1 (5 bases). Trimming took 2 bases from V and 3 from J, leaving 13 bases between them. CDR3 length equals 15 residues. Germline-derived CDR1 and CDR2 are MNHEY and SVGAGI. CDR3 sequence reads: CASSYGVGRDTEAFF. The CDR3 nucleotides are TGTGCCAGCAGTTACGGGGTGGGCAGGGACACTGAAGCTTTCTTT.

The chain joins TRBV5-1 to TRBJ1-1, with D perhaps matching TRBD1 (6 bases). CDR3 length: 14 amino acids. V lost 1 base, J lost 3 bases, and 10 bases lay in between. The germline gives CDR1 SGHRS, CDR2 YFSETQ. The CDR3 DNA follows: TGCGCCAGCAGCTTGTCTACAGGGTACACTGAAGCTTTCTTT. It specifies CASSLSTGYTEAFF.

The V gene is TRBV18, the J gene TRBJ1-3; TRBD1 matches at 8 bases. CDR1 KGHSH and CDR2 LQKENI come from the germline V gene. The CDR3 is 17 amino acids. V shed 3 bases and J 0 bases; nucleotides not matched to a gene: 7. As DNA, the CDR3 is TGTGCCAGCTCACCTGTGACAGGGGATCTCTCTGGAAACACCATATATTTT. Its translation is CASSPVTGDLSGNTIYF.

The chain combines TRBV28 with TRBJ1-2; no firm D call. The V gene's germline CDR1 is MDHEN and CDR2 SYDVKM. V shed 3 bases and J shed 4 bases, with 12 bases lying between them. CDR3 length equals 14 residues. The CDR3 is CASSLRATLYGYTF. Written as DNA, the CDR3 is TGTGCCAGCAGTTTGAGGGCTACTCTCTATGGCTACACCTTC.

The J gene is TRBJ1-1, the V gene TRBV9; weak D call: TRBD1 (5 bases). The germline CDR1 and CDR2 sequences are SGDLS and YYNGEE. The CDR3 is 14 residues long. V lost 2 bases, J lost 4 bases, and 12 bases lay in between. This CDR3 is CASSVLSGGTEAFF. In DNA form, the CDR3 reads TGTGCCAGCAGCGTCCTTTCGGGGGGCACTGAAGCTTTCTTT.

The CDR3, as DNA: TGTGCCAGCAGTTCCGGGACAGGGGCAGAGACCCAGTACTTC. Encoded protein: CASSSGTGAETQYF. The rearrangement links TRBV2 to TRBJ2-5; 10 nucleotides line up with TRBD1. The CDR3 contains 14 residues. The J segment lost 4 bases and the V segment lost 5 bases, leaving 4 bases of the junction unmatched. In germline, CDR1 is SNHLY, CDR2 FYNNEI. Full variable domain (remainder filled in from reference TRBV2 and TRBJ2-5): EPEVTQTPSHQVTQMGQEVILRCVPISNHLYFYWYRQILGQKVEFLVSFYNNEISEKSEIFDDQFSVERPDGSNFTLKIRSTKLEDSAMYFCASSSGTGAETQYFGPGTRLLVL.

The chain combines TRBV5-1 with TRBJ2-4; weak D call: TRBD2 (6 bases). Per germline, CDR1 SGHRS and CDR2 YFSETQ. This CDR3 spans 15 amino acids. V dropped 1 base and J dropped 4 bases, with 12 bases sitting between them. The DNA for the CDR3 is TGCGCCAGCAGCTTGTTAGGACGGGAGAAAAACATTCAGTACTTC. Protein: CASSLLGREKNIQYF.

The rearrangement links TRBV18 to TRBJ2-7; 7 positions match TRBD2. The germline gives CDR1 KGHSH, CDR2 LQKENI. The CDR3 sequence is 15 residues long. V shed 3 bases and J 1 base; nucleotides not matched to a gene: 6. The CDR3 loop reads CASSPASGFSYEQYF. The CDR3 DNA is TGTGCCAGCTCACCCGCTAGCGGTTTTTCCTACGAGCAGTACTTC.

This chain links TRBV5-6 with TRBJ2-1; TRBD2 agrees at 10 bases. The V and J ends lost 7 bases and 5 bases, in that order; junction bases with no gene match: 3. The CDR3 runs 13 residues. In germline, CDR1 is SGHDT, CDR2 YYEEEE. Here the CDR3 DNA reads TGTGCCAGCGAGCGGGAGGGCCACAATGAGCAGTTCTTC. As protein: CASEREGHNEQFF.

This rearrangement joins TRBV5-5 to TRBJ2-1; tentative D call: TRBD2 (5 bases). CDR1 and CDR2 (germline): SGHKS, YYEKEE (reference sequence). The CDR3 is 13 amino acids. Trimming cost V 4 bases and J 9 bases, with 14 bases left between them. CDR3 sequence reads: CASSPGMGVEQFF. The CDR3 DNA is TGTGCCAGCAGCCCCGGAATGGGAGTTGAGCAGTTCTTC.

The rearrangement joins TRBV13 to TRBJ1-4; 8 bases match TRBD1. CDR3 length: 15 amino acids. Germline assignment: CDR1 PRHDT and CDR2 FYEKMQ (reference sequence). V gave up 6 bases and J gave up 7 bases; unmatched junction bases: 10. The CDR3 here is CASSSQGAPLEKLFF. The CDR3 coding sequence is TGTGCCAGCAGTTCCCAGGGGGCGCCCCTTGAAAAACTGTTTTTT.

The rearrangement joins TRBV19 to TRBJ2-5, with D tentatively TRBD1 (6 bases). The V end was cut by 3 bases, the J end by 7 bases, with 15 bases between. This CDR3 is built from 14 residues. Per germline, CDR1 LNHDA and CDR2 SQIVND (reference sequence). CDR3 in DNA: TGTGCCAGTAGTATTCCTGCGCGAGGGGGGACCCAGTACTTC. This codes for CASSIPARGGTQYF.

The rearrangement uses TRBV10-3 and TRBJ2-1; 9 bases fit TRBD2. The CDR3 totals 14 residues. The germline CDR1 and CDR2 sequences are ENHRY and SYGVKD. V lost 5 bases to trimming and J lost 5 bases; unmatched junction nucleotides: 4. This CDR3 reads CAISLSGGNNEQFF. CDR3 nucleotides: TGTGCCATCAGTTTAAGCGGGGGGAACAATGAGCAGTTCTTC.

The chain combines TRBV7-8 with TRBJ2-7, with D perhaps TRBD2 (5 bases). The V gene's germline CDR1 is SGHVS and CDR2 FQNEAQ. The V gene lost 2 bases and the J gene lost 0 bases, with 11 bases spanning the gap. The CDR3 contains 15 residues. The DNA for the CDR3 is TGTGCCAGCAGCTTACTACACGGGGACTCCTACGAGCAGTACTTC. Encoded protein: CASSLLHGDSYEQYF.

The chain recombines TRBV25-1 with TRBJ2-1, with TRBD1 identical over 7 bases. Trimming took 4 bases from V and 5 from J; bases not matched to a gene: 8. This CDR3 region has 15 residues. CDR1 is MGHDK and CDR2 is SYGVNS in the germline V gene. Here the CDR3 DNA reads TGTGCCAGCAGTGCGACAGGGCTGAACCACAATGAGCAGTTCTTC. It encodes CASSATGLNHNEQFF.